One and the same sample provided the 16 T cell receptor beta chains below, sequenced in a study of T cell changes during pregnancy in multiple sclerosis. Generated by immunoSEQ multiplex PCR, the TCRdb table keeps only in-frame clones and is missing some. The sample records tens of thousands of clones, approximately 91% being singletons. The sequences come from peripheral blood, collected in the second trimester of pregnancy. Receptors were obtained from a female donor with multiple sclerosis, enrolled in a pregnancy study.

This chain's CDR3 is CSVRYGDRGQPQHF. The DNA of the CDR3 is TGCAGCGTCCGATATGGGGACAGAGGTCAGCCCCAGCATTTT. V usage is TRBV29-1 and J usage is TRBJ1-5, with 7 bases lining up with TRBD1. In germline, CDR1 is SQVTM, CDR2 ANQGSEA. The CDR3 is made up of 14 amino acids. Trimming cost V 6 bases and J 6 bases; bases outside gene matches: 11.

The chain combines TRBV5-6 with TRBJ2-6, with 8 bases fitting TRBD1. Germline V lookup: CDR1 SGHDT, CDR2 YYEEEE. This CDR3 contains 19 residues. The junction had 11 bases not matched to a gene; V was cut back by 3 bases and J by 0 bases. CDR3 nucleotide sequence: TGTGCCAGCAGCTCCTCTTGGGACAGGAGGTACTCTGGGGCCAACGTCCTGACTTTC. This codes for CASSSSWDRRYSGANVLTF.

The chain is built from TRBV7-8 and TRBJ1-6; 8 bases map to TRBD1. J was trimmed by 8 bases and V by 5 bases; bases with no gene match: 2. The CDR3 sequence is 13 residues long. Germline V gives CDR1 SGHVS, CDR2 FQNEAQ. CDR3 sequence: CASSPTGDSPLHF. The CDR3 DNA follows: TGTGCCAGCAGCCCGACAGGGGATTCACCCCTCCACTTT.

The chain is built from TRBV6-5 and TRBJ1-3; TRBD1 matches at 7 bases. This CDR3 is built from 13 residues. J was trimmed by 8 bases and V by 8 bases; bases with no gene match: 9. The germline V gene has CDR1 MNHEY and CDR2 SVGAGI. As DNA, the CDR3 is TGTGCCAGCCGACAGGGCGCGGCGGACACCATATATTTT. It yields the protein CASRQGAADTIYF.

The CDR3 DNA sequence: TGCGCCAGCAGGCCACTAGCGGGGGGTCAAGAGACCCAGTACTTC. Translation: CASRPLAGGQETQYF. The chain recombines TRBV5-1 with TRBJ2-5; 12 nucleotides align to TRBD2. Trimming cost V 5 bases and J 2 bases; bases outside gene matches: 4. Germline V gives CDR1 SGHRS, CDR2 YFSETQ. CDR3 size: 15 residues. The full variable domain, in which reference TRBV5-1 and TRBJ2-5 provide the parts outside the CDR3, is KAGVTQTPRYLIKTRGQQVTLSCSPISGHRSVSWYQQTPGQGLQFLFEYFSETQRNKGNFPGRFSGRQFSNSRSEMNVSTLELGDSALYLCASRPLAGGQETQYFGPGTRLLVL.

This rearrangement joins TRBV29-1 to TRBJ1-5; 7 bases match TRBD1. V lost 7 bases to trimming and J lost 2 bases; unmatched junction nucleotides: 8. Germline V gene sequence: CDR1 SQVTM, CDR2 ANQGSEA. The CDR3 is 14 amino acids. CDR3 DNA: TGCAGCGCCTCGGACAGGTTCGGCAATCAGCCCCAGCATTTT. Translating it yields CSASDRFGNQPQHF.

V and J are TRBV9 and TRBJ2-1, with 14 bases that match TRBD2. With V trimmed by 0 bases and J by 1 base, 9 bases remained unmatched. The CDR3 is 20 amino acids. Germline V CDR1 and CDR2: SGDLS, YYNGEE. The CDR3 DNA is TGTGCCAGCAGCGTAGGGTTGGGGACTAGCGGGGGTTTTTCCTACAATGAGCAGTTCTTC. Translating gives CASSVGLGTSGGFSYNEQFF.

The count of this clone is one. V gene TRBV18 combines with J gene TRBJ1-2; D call uncertain. The CDR3 is made up of 12 amino acids. V lost 3 bases and J lost 7, with 9 bases in between. Germline V gene lookup returns CDR1 KGHSH and CDR2 LQKENI. In DNA form, the CDR3 reads TGTGCCAGCTCACCCACGGAGGGTGGCTACACCTTC. Its translation: CASSPTEGGYTF.

The sample holds one count of this clone. V is TRBV5-1 and J is TRBJ2-3; the D is unclear. V was clipped by 2 bases and J by 3 bases, with 10 bases between them. Germline assignment: CDR1 SGHRS and CDR2 YFSETQ. The CDR3 loop spans 14 amino acids. CDR3 DNA: TGCGCCAGCAGCTTAAACGTAGTGACAGATACGCAGTATTTT. It translates to CASSLNVVTDTQYF. Looking up the rest from reference TRBV5-1 and TRBJ2-3 gives the full variable domain: KAGVTQTPRYLIKTRGQQVTLSCSPISGHRSVSWYQQTPGQGLQFLFEYFSETQRNKGNFPGRFSGRQFSNSRSEMNVSTLELGDSALYLCASSLNVVTDTQYFGPGTRLTVL.

This clone was observed a single time. This chain connects TRBV2 to TRBJ2-5; TRBD1 agrees at 9 bases. Trimming took 5 bases from V and 6 from J; bases not matched to a gene: 7. The CDR3 spans 14 residues. Germline-derived CDR1 and CDR2 are SNHLY and FYNNEI. CDR3 sequence (DNA): TGTGCCAGCAGTTCACAGGGGGCCACGAAGACCCAGTACTTC. The encoded protein is CASSSQGATKTQYF.

The V and J genes are TRBV6-5 and TRBJ1-1, with D possibly being TRBD1 (5 bases). The germline V and J ends were trimmed by 6 bases and 1 base, with 12 bases remaining between them. Germline V lookup: CDR1 MNHEY, CDR2 SVGAGI. The CDR3 runs to 14 residues. This CDR3 reads CASRTGLRNTEAFF. CDR3 coding DNA: TGTGCCAGCAGGACGGGACTCCGGAACACTGAAGCTTTCTTT.

The chain carries TRBV4-1 and TRBJ1-6, with D tentatively TRBD1 (5 bases). CDR3 length equals 16 residues. V lost 4 bases and J 8 bases, leaving 18 bases between the germline ends. The germline CDR1 and CDR2 sequences are MGHRA and YSYEKL. In nucleotides, the CDR3 is TGCGCCAGCAGCCGAATTCCATCAGGGTTCGATTCACCCCTCCACTTT. Its protein is CASSRIPSGFDSPLHF.

This chain joins TRBV5-1 and TRBJ2-1; no firm D call. The CDR3 is 15 residues long. Germline V CDR1 and CDR2: SGHRS, YFSETQ. With 6 bases removed from V and 2 bases from J, the gap between germline ends came to 15 bases. The CDR3 DNA is TGCGCCAGCACCCCCAATCTACCTACCTACAATGAGCAGTTCTTC. Its translation is CASTPNLPTYNEQFF.

V is TRBV5-1 and J is TRBJ2-3, with TRBD1 as a possible D gene (6 bases). V was clipped by 1 base and J by 1 base, with 10 bases between them. CDR3 size: 15 residues. CDR1 is SGHRS and CDR2 is YFSETQ in the germline V gene. The CDR3 sequence: CASSLLRQGTDTQYF. CDR3 in DNA: TGCGCCAGCAGCTTGCTTAGACAGGGCACAGATACGCAGTATTTT.

V gene TRBV7-2 combines with J gene TRBJ1-2, with 8 nucleotides matching TRBD1. Germline V gene lookup returns CDR1 SGHTA and CDR2 FQGNSA. This CDR3 has 14 amino acids. V gave up 5 bases and J gave up 8 bases; unmatched junction bases: 10. As DNA, the CDR3 is TGTGCCAGCAGCCGCGACAGGGGCCTCATGGGCTACACCTTC. This codes for CASSRDRGLMGYTF.

The chain joins TRBV19 to TRBJ2-1, with 8 bases identical to TRBD1. The CDR3 contains 14 residues. The trim removed 8 bases at V and 2 bases at J, leaving 5 bases unmatched. CDR1 and CDR2 from the germline V gene are LNHDA and SQIVND (reference sequence). CDR3 sequence: CASDDRGPYNEQFF. DNA for the CDR3: TGTGCCAGTGACGACAGGGGACCCTACAATGAGCAGTTCTTC.